Listed here are 7 T cell receptor beta chains from one sample, sequenced in a study of T cell responses to AZD1222 COVID-19 vaccine. This table comes from immunoSEQ multiplex PCR, and its TCRdb copy is limited to in-frame clones, with some not included. The sample records 140,000 to 150,000 clones, about 93% being singletons. Sequencing used peripheral blood, obtained on day 0 of AZD1222 vaccination. These receptors were collected from an adult in good health.

V usage is TRBV24-1 and J usage is TRBJ1-5; D uncertain. Trimming took 6 bases from V and 0 from J, leaving 17 bases between them. The germline CDR1 and CDR2 sequences are KGHDR and SFDVKD. The CDR3 sequence is 17 residues long. The CDR3 spells CATSPRPQDHSNQPQHF. In DNA form, the CDR3 reads TGTGCCACCAGTCCCCGGCCCCAGGATCATAGCAATCAGCCCCAGCATTTT.

The rearrangement links TRBV7-2 to TRBJ1-2; D perhaps matches TRBD1 (6 bases). Per germline, CDR1 SGHTA and CDR2 FQGNSA. Trimming took off 0 bases at V and 4 bases at J, with 12 bases between the two ends. The CDR3 has 15 amino acids. The CDR3 region is CASSLAGGAAYGYTF. The CDR3 DNA sequence: TGTGCCAGCAGCTTAGCGGGGGGGGCAGCCTATGGCTACACCTTC.

The chain joins TRBV7-8 to TRBJ2-1; 8 nucleotides align to TRBD2. Germline trimming cut 8 bases from V and 0 bases from J; bases unmatched to any gene: 3. In germline, CDR1 is SGHVS, CDR2 FQNEAQ. This CDR3 has 14 amino acids. CDR3 bases: TGTGCCAGCTTACGGGGGGGCTCCTACAATGAGCAGTTCTTC. As protein: CASLRGGSYNEQFF.

This chain uses TRBV19 with TRBJ2-5, with TRBD2 matching 10 bases. Germline loops: CDR1 LNHDA, CDR2 SQIVND (reference sequence). This CDR3 is built from 15 residues. Losses at the gene ends were 4 bases for V and 5 bases for J; bases not matched to a gene: 7. CDR3 loop: CASSRSGGASETQYF. In DNA form, the CDR3 reads TGTGCCAGTAGTAGGAGCGGGGGGGCCTCGGAGACCCAGTACTTC.

This rearrangement joins TRBV14 to TRBJ1-1; no clear D. The CDR3 has 14 amino acids. Per germline, CDR1 SGHDN and CDR2 FVKESK. Trimming cost V 0 bases and J 10 bases, with 15 bases left between them. DNA for the CDR3: TGTGCCAGCAGCCAAGAAATGACATTGACCCGAGCTTTCTTT. Its translation: CASSQEMTLTRAFF.

The chain joins TRBV4-1 to TRBJ1-1; no clear D. Looked up from germline, CDR1 is MGHRA and CDR2 is YSYEKL. The CDR3 length is 15 residues. The ends were cut back, 1 base at V and 10 bases at J, with 19 bases in the middle. The CDR3, as DNA: TGCGCCAGCAGCCAAGGGGCAGTACAAATCGGCGTAGCTTTCTTT. Its translation: CASSQGAVQIGVAFF.

The rearrangement joins TRBV10-3 to TRBJ2-7; D unresolved. Germline values: CDR1 ENHRY, CDR2 SYGVKD. CDR3 size: 11 residues. V lost 7 bases and J lost 3, with 7 bases in between. The CDR3 protein is CAIMTGYEQYF. Here the CDR3 DNA reads TGTGCCATCATGACGGGCTACGAGCAGTACTTC.